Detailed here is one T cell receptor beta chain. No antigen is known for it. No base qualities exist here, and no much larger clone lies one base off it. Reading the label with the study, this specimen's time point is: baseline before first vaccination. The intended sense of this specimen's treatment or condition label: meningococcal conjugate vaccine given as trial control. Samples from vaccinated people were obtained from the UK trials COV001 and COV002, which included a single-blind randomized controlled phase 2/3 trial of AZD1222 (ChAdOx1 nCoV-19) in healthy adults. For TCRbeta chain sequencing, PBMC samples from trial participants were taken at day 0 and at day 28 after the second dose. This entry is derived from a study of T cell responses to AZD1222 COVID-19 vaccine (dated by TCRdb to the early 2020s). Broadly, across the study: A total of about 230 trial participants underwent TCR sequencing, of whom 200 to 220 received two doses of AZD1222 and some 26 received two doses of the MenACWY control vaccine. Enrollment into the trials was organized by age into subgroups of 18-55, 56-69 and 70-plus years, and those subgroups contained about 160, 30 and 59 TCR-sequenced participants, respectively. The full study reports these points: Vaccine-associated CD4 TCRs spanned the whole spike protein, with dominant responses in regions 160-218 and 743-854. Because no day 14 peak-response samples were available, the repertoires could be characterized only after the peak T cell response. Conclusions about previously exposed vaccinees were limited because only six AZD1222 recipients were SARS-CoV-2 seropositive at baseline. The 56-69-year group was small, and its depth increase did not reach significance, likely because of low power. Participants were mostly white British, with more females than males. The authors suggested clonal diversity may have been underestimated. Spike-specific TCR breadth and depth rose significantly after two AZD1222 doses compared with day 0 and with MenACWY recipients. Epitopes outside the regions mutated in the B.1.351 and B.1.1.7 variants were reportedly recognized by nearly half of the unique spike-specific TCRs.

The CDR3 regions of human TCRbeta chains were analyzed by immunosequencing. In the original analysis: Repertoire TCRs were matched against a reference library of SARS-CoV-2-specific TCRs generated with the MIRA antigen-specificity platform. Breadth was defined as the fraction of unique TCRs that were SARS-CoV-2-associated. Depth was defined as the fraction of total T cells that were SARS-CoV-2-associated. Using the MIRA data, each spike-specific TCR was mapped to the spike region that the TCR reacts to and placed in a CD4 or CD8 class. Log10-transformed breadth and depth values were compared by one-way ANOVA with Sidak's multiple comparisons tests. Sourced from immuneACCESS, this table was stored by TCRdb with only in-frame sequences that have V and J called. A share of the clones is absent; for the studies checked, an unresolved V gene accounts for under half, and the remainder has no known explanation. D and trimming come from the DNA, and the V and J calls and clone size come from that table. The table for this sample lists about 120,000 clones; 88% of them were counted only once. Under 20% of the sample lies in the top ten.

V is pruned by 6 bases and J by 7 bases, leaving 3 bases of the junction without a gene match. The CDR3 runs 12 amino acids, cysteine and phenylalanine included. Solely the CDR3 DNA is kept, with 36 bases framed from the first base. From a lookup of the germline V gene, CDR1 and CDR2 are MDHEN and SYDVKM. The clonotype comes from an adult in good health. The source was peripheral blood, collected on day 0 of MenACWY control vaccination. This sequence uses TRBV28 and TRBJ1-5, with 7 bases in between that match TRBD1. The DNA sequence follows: TGTGCCAGCAGACAGGGGTTGCAGCCCCAGCATTTT. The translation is CASRQGLQPQHF.